This record looks at one T cell receptor (beta chain) sequence and its context. The table came from immunoSEQ multiplex PCR; TCRdb's copy has only in-frame clones and leaves some out. The table lists about 14,000 clones, 65% to 80% of them singletons, with over 2% in the top ten. This CDR3 spans 14 amino acids. Trimming removed 1 base at V and 6 bases at J, with 12 bases between. The germline V gene encodes CDR1 MGHRA and CDR2 YSYEKL. The time point here: after neoadjuvant nivolumab, at surgical resection. Stage II-IVA oral cavity squamous cell carcinoma was new and untreated by systemic or radiation therapy. This sample was included in a study of neoadjuvant anti-PD-1 for oral cavity cancer.

The sequences come from PBMCs, collected after nivolumab (anti-PD-1) treatment. The receptor comes from a person between 40 and 85 years old with oral cavity squamous cell carcinoma. The V call is TRBV4-1, the J call TRBJ1-2; D perhaps matches TRBD1 (5 bases). DNA of the CDR3: TGCGCCAGCAGCCAAGTGGGGCGGGGGGATGGCTACACCTTC. It is translated as CASSQVGRGDGYTF.